These T cell receptor beta chains were read from a single sample in a study of T-cell reconstitution after alpha-beta-depleted transplantation in children. TCRdb fed the PCR reads into MiXCR, producing one record per CDR3 protein. The sample yields 400,000 to 500,000 distinct CDR3 sequences, 11% seen once. The sample was PBMCs from the stem cell graft donor, taken from the stem cell graft. The receptors shown here come from a human donor who donated a stem cell graft to a child with acute myeloid leukemia. Both conserved end residues are part of each CDR3. A D gene is named only where the DNA matches it firmly. Rows give clone size only sometimes, using once, few, many, or a class for an expanded clone.

CDR3: CASSLAGGANYGYTF; DNA: TGTGCCAGCAGCTTAGCGGGCGGTGCTAACTATGGCTACACCTTC; D: NA; V: TRBV7-9; J: TRBJ1-2; size: few
CDR3: CASSFGGGQYGYTF; DNA: TGTGCCAGCAGCTTTGGGGGGGGACAGTATGGCTACACCTTC; D: TRBD1; V: TRBV7-8; J: TRBJ1-2; size: NA
CDR3: CASSLAQTYGYTF; DNA: TGTGCCAGCAGCTTGGCACAGACTTATGGCTACACCTTC; D: NA; V: TRBV5-5; J: TRBJ1-2; size: few
CDR3: CASSPNGQPEQYF; DNA: TGTGCCAGCAGTCCAAACGGACAGCCCGAGCAGTACTTC; D: NA; V: TRBV27; J: TRBJ2-7; size: few
CDR3: CATRDRGVDTQYF; DNA: TGTGCCACTAGGGACAGGGGGGTAGATACGCAGTATTTT; D: TRBD1; V: TRBV15; J: TRBJ2-3; size: many
CDR3: CASSILEDRDIGNEQFF; DNA: TGCGCCAGCAGCATCTTGGAAGACAGGGACATTGGTAATGAGCAGTTCTTC; D: TRBD1; V: TRBV5-1; J: TRBJ2-1; size: NA
CDR3: CASSLVGTNYEQYF; DNA: TGTGCCAGCAGCTTAGTTGGGACTAACTACGAGCAGTACTTC; D: TRBD2; V: TRBV11-2; J: TRBJ2-7; size: few
CDR3: CASSNRDRGADTQYF; DNA: TGTGCCAGCAGCAACCGGGACAGGGGTGCAGATACGCAGTATTTT; D: TRBD1; V: TRBV12-3/TRBV12-4; J: TRBJ2-3; size: NA
CDR3: CSVEGLDINNEQFF; DNA: TGCAGCGTTGAGGGTTTGGACATAAACAATGAGCAGTTCTTC; D: NA; V: TRBV29-1; J: TRBJ2-1; size: NA
CDR3: CASSFDNSYTDTQYF; DNA: TGTGCCAGCAGTTTCGACAACTCGTACACAGATACGCAGTATTTT; D: NA; V: TRBV6-2/TRBV6-3; J: TRBJ2-3; size: NA
CDR3: CASSPTGFFYSNQPQHF; DNA: TGTGCCAGCAGCCCGACAGGGTTCTTCTATAGCAATCAGCCCCAGCATTTT; D: TRBD1; V: TRBV5-5; J: TRBJ1-5; size: few